These 8 T cell receptor beta chains came from one sample sequenced in a study of T cells in Graves' hyperthyroidism and ophthalmopathy. Researchers amplified the TCR beta CDR3 regions from RNA transcripts. HTBI primers drove first-round RT-PCR of the TCR CDR3. TCRdb re-analysed the multiplex PCR reads in MiXCR, keeping a single row per CDR3 protein. The sample yields approximately 34,000 distinct CDR3 sequences, around 52% seen once. The sequenced sample was blood. The receptors originated from a woman aged 40 to 50 with Graves' ophthalmopathy.

This clonotype was seen ten or more times. The rearrangement uses TRBV27 and TRBJ2-7; 12 nucleotides line up with TRBD1. This CDR3 contains 17 residues. V trimming: 4 bases; J trimming: 5 bases; junction bases outside the gene matches: 12. Germline V gene lookup returns CDR1 MNHEY and CDR2 SMNVEV (reference sequence). In DNA, the CDR3 is TGTGCCAGCAGTTCCTTATCGGGACAGGGGGCTACGAACGAGCAGTACTTC. It translates to CASSSLSGQGATNEQYF.

Regarding this clonotype: The junction departs from germline at one end; a sequencing error may be responsible. The rearrangement links TRBV7-9 to TRBJ1-4; unclear D gene. Germline CDR1 is SEHNR and CDR2 is FQNEAQ (reference sequence). The CDR3 runs to 14 residues. As DNA, the CDR3 is TGTGCCAGCTGCTTGGGTGCAACTAATGAAAAATTGTTTTTT. Amino acid sequence: CASCLGATNEKLFF.

V and J are TRBV9 and TRBJ1-1; no firm D call. The CDR3 is made up of 15 amino acids. Trimming removed 0 bases at V and 2 bases at J, with 11 bases between. Germline assignment: CDR1 SGDLS and CDR2 YYNGEE. The CDR3 reads CASSVGYSGNTEAFF. Written as DNA, the CDR3 is TGTGCCAGCAGCGTAGGGTACTCTGGAAACACTGAAGCTTTCTTT.

As concerns this clonotype: A read error is likely, as this CDR3 ends without the conserved phenylalanine or tryptophan. The V gene is TRBV25-1, the J gene TRBJ2-7; TRBD2 matches at 12 bases. The CDR3 runs to 15 residues. CDR1 is MGHDK and CDR2 is SYGVNS in the germline V gene. CDR3 sequence (DNA): TGTGCCAGCCGGGGGACTAGCGGGCACTCCTACGAACAGTACCTC. It codes for CASRGTSGHSYEQYL.

As concerns this clonotype: Given a much more abundant clone one base away, this may be a read error. The chain joins TRBV28 to TRBJ1-4; D may be TRBD1 (6 bases). Trimming removed 10 bases at V and 8 bases at J, with 17 bases between. CDR3 length: 13 amino acids. Germline V gene sequence: CDR1 MDHEN, CDR2 SYDVKM. The CDR3 protein is CATCQGSGEKLFF. CDR3 in DNA: TGTGCCACCTGTCAGGGGTCGGGGGAAAAACTGTTTTTT.

As to this clonotype: A junction boundary mismatches the germline segment, possibly from a read error. The chain is built from TRBV27 and TRBJ2-7, with 7 bases aligning to TRBD2. This CDR3 has 13 residues. Germline values: CDR1 MNHEY, CDR2 SMNVEV (reference sequence). CDR3 sequence reads: CARSFREGYEQYF. For the CDR3, the DNA is TGTGCCCGCAGCTTTAGGGAGGGGTACGAGCAGTACTTC.

This clonotype was observed at least ten times. The CDR3 coding sequence is TGTGCCAGCAGCGCCCTAGCGGGAGGTTTTGGTTTCACAGATACGCAGTATTTT. This codes for CASSALAGGFGFTDTQYF. The chain employs TRBV7-2 and TRBJ2-3; 11 bases map to TRBD2. The germline V gene encodes CDR1 SGHTA and CDR2 FQGNSA. The CDR3 spans 18 residues. Trimming removed 5 bases from V and 2 bases from J; junction bases left unmatched: 12. Full variable domain (outside the CDR3, taken from reference TRBV7-2 and TRBJ2-3): GAGVSQSPSNKVTEKGKDVELRCDPISGHTALYWYRQSLGQGLEFLIYFQGNSAPDKSGLPSDRFSAERTGGSVSTLTIQRTQQEDSAVYLCASSALAGGFGFTDTQYFGPGTRLTVL.

This chain uses TRBV10-1 with TRBJ2-7, with D perhaps matching TRBD1 or TRBD2 (6 bases each). Per the germline V gene, CDR1 is WNHNN and CDR2 is SYGVQD (reference sequence). The CDR3 spans 15 residues. In DNA form, the CDR3 reads TGCGTCAACCTGGGGGGCGGACTACCTTGCTGGGAGCAGTACTTC. This gives the protein CVNLGGGLPCWEQYF.